Listed below are T cell receptor beta chains from one sample, sequenced in a study of blood T cell repertoires in COVID-19. Produced via immunoSEQ multiplex PCR; TCRdb's table is partial and in-frame only. The table records 100,000 to 150,000 clones, about nine tenths of them present only once. Sequencing input: peripheral blood. These receptors were collected from a man aged 60 to 69 with COVID-19, enrolled during active disease. CDR3s include the opening cysteine and the closing phenylalanine or tryptophan. A D gene is named only where the DNA matches it firmly. Size is stated for part of the rows, as once, few or many counts, or as a class when the clone is expanded.

TRBJ1-4 - TRBV30 TRBD1 CAWRGQGSNEKLFF TGTGCCTGGAGGGGACAGGGAAGCAATGAAAAACTGTTTTTT
TRBJ1-1 - TRBV2 - CASTGLTRTEAFF TGTGCCAGCACAGGGCTGACACGAACTGAAGCTTTCTTT
TRBJ1-1 - TRBV19 - CASTPLGVTEAFF TGTGCCAGTACCCCCTTAGGGGTCACTGAAGCTTTCTTT
TRBJ1-4 - TRBV19 TRBD1 CASTTGTAATNEKLFF TGTGCCAGCACAACCGGGACAGCCGCAACTAATGAAAAACTGTTTTTT
TRBJ2-3 - TRBV6-5 - CASSPTGGVTDTQYF TGTGCCAGCAGTCCCACAGGGGGGGTCACAGATACGCAGTATTTT
TRBJ2-1 once TRBV5-1 TRBD2 CASSLGSGISSYNEQFF TGCGCCAGCAGCTTGGGTAGCGGGATAAGCTCCTACAATGAGCAGTTCTTC
TRBJ1-4 once TRBV5-4 - CASSPGPGGATNEKLFF TGTGCCAGCAGCCCCGGACCGGGGGGTGCAACTAATGAAAAACTGTTTTTT
TRBJ1-6 - TRBV27 - CASSSAQVGRDNSPLHF TGTGCCAGCAGTTCGGCCCAGGTCGGCAGAGATAATTCACCCCTCCACTTT
TRBJ1-5 - TRBV10-3 - CAISDTVSNQPQHF TGTGCCATCAGTGATACGGTGAGCAATCAGCCCCAGCATTTT
TRBJ1-5 - TRBV7-2 TRBD1 CASSLIGDRGQPQHF TGTGCCAGCAGCTTAATAGGGGACAGGGGACAGCCCCAGCATTTT
TRBJ2-2 - TRBV5-4 TRBD1 CASSRDRAATGELFF TGTGCCAGCAGCCGGGACAGGGCGGCTACCGGGGAGCTGTTTTTT
TRBJ2-1 - TRBV5-1 TRBD2 CASSFLTSGYNNEQFF TGCGCCAGCAGCTTTCTGACTAGCGGGTATAACAATGAGCAGTTCTTC
TRBJ1-4 once TRBV7-9 TRBD1 CASSLSPGQGRGKLFF TGTGCCAGCAGCTTATCTCCGGGACAGGGAAGGGGAAAACTGTTTTTT
TRBJ1-2 - TRBV19 - CASSINRDYGYTF TGTGCCAGTAGTATAAACAGGGACTATGGCTACACCTTC
TRBJ1-1 - TRBV3-1/TRBV3-2 - CASSPTENTEAFF TGTGCCAGCAGCCCGACAGAAAACACTGAAGCTTTCTTT
TRBJ1-1 - TRBV3-1/TRBV3-2 - CASSQRGYGSGHTEAFF TGTGCCAGCAGCCAAAGAGGCTACGGGAGTGGACACACTGAAGCTTTCTTT
TRBJ1-4 - TRBV5-1 - CASSLAPGDTNEKLFF TGCGCCAGCAGCTTGGCCCCAGGGGATACTAATGAAAAACTGTTTTTT
TRBJ2-1 - TRBV6-1 TRBD2 CASSESGGRSYNEQFF TGTGCCAGCAGTGAGTCGGGCGGGAGGTCCTACAATGAGCAGTTCTTC
TRBJ2-3 once TRBV11-2 TRBD2 CASSIPGTSGSTQYF TGTGCCAGCAGCATACCGGGGACTAGCGGGAGTACGCAGTATTTT
TRBJ2-1 - TRBV5-1 - CASSLEVRDNNEQFF TGCGCCAGCAGCTTGGAGGTCAGGGATAACAATGAGCAGTTCTTC
TRBJ1-4 - TRBV6-5 - CASSRLRGEKLFF TGTGCCAGCAGTAGATTAAGGGGTGAAAAACTGTTTTTT
TRBJ2-7 few TRBV3-1/TRBV3-2 - CASSHSGTRNYEQYF TGTGCCAGCAGCCATTCCGGGACTCGGAACTACGAGCAGTACTTC
TRBJ1-5 - TRBV5-4 - CASSWSPGSNQPQHF TGTGCCAGCAGCTGGAGCCCGGGATCCAATCAGCCCCAGCATTTT
TRBJ1-1 - TRBV9 - CASSVATQGLNTEAFF TGTGCCAGCAGCGTAGCTACTCAGGGATTGAACACTGAAGCTTTCTTT
TRBJ2-1 - TRBV10-3 TRBD2 CATATLGLAGENEQFF TGTGCCACAGCCACACTCGGACTAGCGGGAGAGAATGAGCAGTTCTTC
TRBJ1-4 - TRBV6-5 TRBD1 CASRMDRGREKLFF TGTGCCAGCAGGATGGACAGGGGAAGGGAAAAACTGTTTTTT
TRBJ2-7 - TRBV15 TRBD1 CATSRAGQGVLYEQYF TGTGCCACCAGCAGAGCGGGCCAGGGGGTGTTATACGAGCAGTACTTC
TRBJ1-2 - TRBV20-1 TRBD1 CSATGGHGYTF TGCAGTGCCACAGGGGGGCATGGCTACACCTTC